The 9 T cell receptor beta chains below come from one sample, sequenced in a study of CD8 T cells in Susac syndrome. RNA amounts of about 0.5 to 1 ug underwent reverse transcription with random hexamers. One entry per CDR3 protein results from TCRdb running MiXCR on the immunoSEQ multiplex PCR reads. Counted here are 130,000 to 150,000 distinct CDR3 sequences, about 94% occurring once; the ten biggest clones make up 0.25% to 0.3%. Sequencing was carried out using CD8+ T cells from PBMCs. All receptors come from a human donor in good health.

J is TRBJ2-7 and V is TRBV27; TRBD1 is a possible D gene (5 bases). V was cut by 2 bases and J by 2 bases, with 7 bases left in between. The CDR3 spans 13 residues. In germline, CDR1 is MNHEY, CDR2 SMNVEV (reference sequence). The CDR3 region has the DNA TGTGCCAGCAGTTTAGGGGCACCCTACGAGCAGTACTTC. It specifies CASSLGAPYEQYF.

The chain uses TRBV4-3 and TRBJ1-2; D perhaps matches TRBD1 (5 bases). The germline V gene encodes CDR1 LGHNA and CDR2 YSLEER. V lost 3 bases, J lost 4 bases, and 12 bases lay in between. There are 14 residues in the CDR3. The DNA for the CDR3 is TGCGCCAGCAGCCACCCCGGGGGGTCCTATGGCTACACCTTC. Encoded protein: CASSHPGGSYGYTF.

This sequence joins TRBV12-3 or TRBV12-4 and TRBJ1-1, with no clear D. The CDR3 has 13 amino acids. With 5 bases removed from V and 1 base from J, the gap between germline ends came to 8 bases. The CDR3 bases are TGTGCCAGCAGTCTTTACTGGAACACTGAAGCTTTCTTT. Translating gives CASSLYWNTEAFF.

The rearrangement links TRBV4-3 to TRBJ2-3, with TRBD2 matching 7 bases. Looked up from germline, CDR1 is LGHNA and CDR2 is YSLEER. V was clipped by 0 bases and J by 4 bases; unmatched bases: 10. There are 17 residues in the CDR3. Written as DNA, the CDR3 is TGCGCCAGCAGCCAAGACCTGCGGGAGCTATCGGCAGATACGCAGTATTTT. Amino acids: CASSQDLRELSADTQYF.

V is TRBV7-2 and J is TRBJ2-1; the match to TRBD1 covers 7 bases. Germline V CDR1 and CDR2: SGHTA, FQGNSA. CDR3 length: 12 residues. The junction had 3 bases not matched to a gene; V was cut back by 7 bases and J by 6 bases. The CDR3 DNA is TGTGCCAGCATGCCAGGGGGCAATGAGCAGTTCTTC. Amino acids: CASMPGGNEQFF.

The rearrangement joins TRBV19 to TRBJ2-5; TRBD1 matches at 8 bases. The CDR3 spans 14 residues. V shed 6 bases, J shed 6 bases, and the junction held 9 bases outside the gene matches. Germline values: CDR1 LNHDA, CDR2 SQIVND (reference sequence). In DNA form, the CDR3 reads TGTGCCAGTAGATCGGACAGGGCCTCGAAGACCCAGTACTTC. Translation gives CASRSDRASKTQYF.

The CDR3 sequence: CSARLTSGIYEQYF. The CDR3, as DNA: TGCAGTGCTAGGTTAACTAGCGGGATTTACGAGCAGTACTTC. The chain recombines TRBV20-1 with TRBJ2-7; 10 bases map to TRBD2. V trimming: 3 bases; J trimming: 4 bases; junction bases outside the gene matches: 6. The CDR3 consists of 14 residues. Germline V CDR1 and CDR2: DFQATT, SNEGSKA (reference sequence).

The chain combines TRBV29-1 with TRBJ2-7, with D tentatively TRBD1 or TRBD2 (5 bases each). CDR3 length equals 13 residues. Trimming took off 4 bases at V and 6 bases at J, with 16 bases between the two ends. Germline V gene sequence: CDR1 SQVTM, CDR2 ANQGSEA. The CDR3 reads CSVVDSGDGEQYF. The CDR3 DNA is TGCAGCGTTGTGGACTCCGGGGACGGCGAGCAGTACTTC.

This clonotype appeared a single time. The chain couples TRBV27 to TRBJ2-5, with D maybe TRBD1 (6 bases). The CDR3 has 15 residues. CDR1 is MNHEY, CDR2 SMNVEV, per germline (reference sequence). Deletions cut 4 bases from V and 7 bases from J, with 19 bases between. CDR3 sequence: CASSSQYQGRVTQYF. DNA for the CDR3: TGTGCCAGCAGTTCACAATATCAGGGGCGGGTGACCCAGTACTTC.